The next 9 T cell receptor beta chains were all read from a single sample in a study of cytomegalovirus exposure and HLA in healthy donors. PCR primers comprised 60 Vbeta and 13 Jbeta primers. Assay: immunoSEQ multiplex PCR; the TCRdb copy retains only in-frame clones and omits some. The profile shows about 99,000 clones, about 80% of them singletons. The sample taken for sequencing was PBMCs. The receptors originated from a man aged 40-55 years in good health and CMV-seronegative.

The chain recombines TRBV5-4 with TRBJ1-1; D ambiguous. The V end was cut by 2 bases, the J end by 4 bases, with 12 bases between. The CDR3 length is 14 residues. Germline V gives CDR1 SGHNT, CDR2 YYREEE (reference sequence). CDR3 sequence reads: CASSLGGRSTEAFF. The CDR3 coding sequence is TGTGCCAGCAGCTTAGGAGGGCGCAGCACTGAAGCTTTCTTT.

The rearrangement uses TRBV9 and TRBJ2-2; TRBD2 is a possible D gene (5 bases). The CDR3 has 14 amino acids. In germline, CDR1 is SGDLS, CDR2 YYNGEE. The V and J ends lost 0 bases and 4 bases respectively, with 7 bases between them. The CDR3 DNA follows: TGTGCCAGCAGCGTAGAGGCGGGCACCGGGGAGCTGTTTTTT. This codes for CASSVEAGTGELFF.

This clone counts as medium-sized (0.01 to 0.1%). The V gene is TRBV19, the J gene TRBJ1-5; D is unresolved. The germline V gene has CDR1 LNHDA and CDR2 SQIVND (reference sequence). V was cut by 4 bases and J by 4 bases, with 14 bases left in between. This CDR3 has 15 amino acids. The CDR3 nucleotides are TGTGCCAGTAGTACGGACGGGGAGGATAATCAGCCCCAGCATTTT. It codes for CASSTDGEDNQPQHF. Full variable domain (rest looked up from reference TRBV19 and TRBJ1-5): DGGITQSPKYLFRKEGQNVTLSCEQNLNHDAMYWYRQDPGQGLRLIYYSQIVNDFQKGDIAEGYSVSREKKESFPLTVTSAQKNPTAFYLCASSTDGEDNQPQHFGDGTRLSIL.

The rearrangement uses TRBV10-3 and TRBJ2-2; TRBD2 aligns across 9 bases. Looked up from germline, CDR1 is ENHRY and CDR2 is SYGVKD. The junction had 11 bases not matched to a gene; V was cut back by 4 bases and J by 5 bases. The CDR3 is made up of 17 amino acids. CDR3 region: CAISVSGLADGTGELFF. CDR3 nucleotide sequence: TGTGCCATCAGTGTCTCGGGACTAGCCGACGGTACCGGGGAGCTGTTTTTT.

The J gene is TRBJ2-7, the V gene TRBV5-4, with 8 bases lining up with TRBD1. This CDR3 contains 16 residues. The J segment lost 3 bases and the V segment lost 0 bases, leaving 8 bases of the junction unmatched. The germline CDR1 and CDR2 sequences are SGHNT and YYREEE (reference sequence). The CDR3 nucleotides are TGTGCCAGCAGCTTGGGTGGTCTACAGGGGGGCTACGAGCAGTACTTC. The encoded protein is CASSLGGLQGGYEQYF.

J is TRBJ2-3 and V is TRBV11-2; TRBD2 agrees at 8 bases. CDR1 and CDR2 (germline): SGHAT, FQNNGV. The CDR3 extends over 16 amino acids. Losses at the gene ends were 1 base for V and 5 bases for J; bases not matched to a gene: 8. CDR3 coding DNA: TGTGCCAGCAGCTTAGGTCGAGCGGGAGTGGGAGATACGCAGTATTTT. It encodes CASSLGRAGVGDTQYF.

The rearrangement joins TRBV15 to TRBJ1-1; the D is unclear. The CDR3 loop spans 11 amino acids. V lost 11 bases and J 1 base, leaving 8 bases between the germline ends. In germline, CDR1 is LNHNV, CDR2 YYDKDF (reference sequence). The CDR3 protein is CAVLANTEAFF. The CDR3 DNA sequence: TGTGCCGTCCTAGCGAACACTGAAGCTTTCTTT.

The V call is TRBV28, the J call TRBJ2-7; the match to TRBD1 covers 7 bases. This CDR3 contains 13 residues. Trimming at V came to 7 bases and at J to 2 bases, leaving 5 bases not matched to a gene. Germline V CDR1 and CDR2: MDHEN, SYDVKM. The CDR3 sequence: CASNGQEPYEQYF. The CDR3 nucleotides read TGTGCCAGCAACGGACAGGAGCCCTACGAGCAGTACTTC.

This chain uses TRBV28 with TRBJ1-5, with 11 bases aligning to TRBD1. Germline V gene sequence: CDR1 MDHEN, CDR2 SYDVKM. J was trimmed by 2 bases and V by 5 bases; bases with no gene match: 8. CDR3 length: 17 residues. As DNA, the CDR3 is TGTGCCAGCAGTCCTCAGAGGACAGGGGGCGGCAATCAGCCCCAGCATTTT. The encoded protein is CASSPQRTGGGNQPQHF.